The clone carrying this T cell receptor (beta chain) occurred a few times. Its antigen remains unidentified. These data are taken from a study of T cells in Graves' hyperthyroidism and ophthalmopathy. Points from the study as a whole: Patients with ophthalmopathy were separated from those with stable hyperthyroidism by a 13 V-J model.

Amplified TCR beta CDR3 regions came from RNA transcripts. Researchers ran a first-round RT-PCR on the TCR CDR3 using the HTBI primer set. One entry per CDR3 protein, called by TCRdb with MiXCR from the multiplex PCR reads. The sample carries about 400,000 distinct CDR3 sequences, about 25% recorded once. With 4 bases removed from V and 13 bases from J, the gap between germline ends came to 20 bases. The germline V gene has CDR1 SGHRS and CDR2 YFSETQ. CDR3 length: 13 amino acids. This receptor was identified in a man in his fifties or sixties with Graves' hyperthyroidism. V is TRBV5-1 and J is TRBJ2-5; TRBD1 might be the D (5 bases). Sequencing was performed on blood. The CDR3 DNA sequence: TGCGCCAGCAGCCCCGCCCGTGGGGCGAGATGGTACTTC. Amino acids: CASSPARGARWYF. Variable domain in full (rest from reference TRBV5-1 and TRBJ2-5): KAGVTQTPRYLIKTRGQQVTLSCSPISGHRSVSWYQQTPGQGLQFLFEYFSETQRNKGNFPGRFSGRQFSNSRSEMNVSTLELGDSALYLCASSPARGARWYFGPGTRLLVL.